This TCR beta chain comes out of a study of PD-L1 blockade in urothelial cancer. Study summary: Blood samples had a median of 141,255 T cells, tens of thousands of unique TCRs, and clonality around 0.08.

Points from the study as a whole: When pretreatment blood TCR clonality was below the median, it predicted better survival.

Specified time point: pretreatment peripheral blood. Patients suffered from locally advanced or metastatic urothelial carcinoma. Profiling relied on immunoSEQ multiplex PCR, and the TCRdb table lists in-frame clones only, not all of them. The sample includes tens of thousands of clones, roughly 84% of them seen just once. On this clone: Antigen: not known.

This CDR3 is 16 amino acids long. V trimming: 2 bases; J trimming: 4 bases; junction bases outside the gene matches: 5. Germline V gene lookup returns CDR1 MNHEY and CDR2 SVGAGI. The specimen was PBMCs, collected around atezolizumab (anti-PD-L1) treatment. The chain is built from TRBV6-5 and TRBJ2-4, with 10 bases that match TRBD1. The clonotype originates from a man in his sixties with urothelial cancer. The CDR3 region has the DNA TGTGCCAGCAGTTACACCGGGACAGGGGCGAAAAACATTCAGTACTTC. Translating it yields CASSYTGTGAKNIQYF.